These 24 T cell receptor beta chains share one sample of origin, sequenced in a study of cytomegalovirus exposure and HLA in healthy donors. Primers included in the PCR were 60 Vbeta and 13 Jbeta primers. This table comes from immunoSEQ multiplex PCR, and its TCRdb copy is limited to in-frame clones, with some not included. The sample contains approximately 150,000 clones, about four fifths of which appear only once. Material for sequencing was PBMCs. These receptors were collected from a girl aged 5 to 17 in good health and CMV-seropositive.

The rearrangement links TRBV27 to TRBJ1-1; D gene ambiguous. Germline V gene sequence: CDR1 MNHEY, CDR2 SMNVEV (reference sequence). V lost 10 bases, J lost 1 base, and 7 bases lay in between. The CDR3 is made up of 11 amino acids. Here the CDR3 DNA reads TGTGCCACCCACAAGAACACTGAAGCTTTCTTT. Translating it yields CATHKNTEAFF.

This clone was detected only a few times. Other nucleotide sequences in the sample specify the same CDR3. This rearrangement joins TRBV6-1 to TRBJ2-7; 12 bases match TRBD2. CDR1 is MNHNS and CDR2 is SASEGT in the germline V gene. This CDR3 comprises 15 residues. V dropped 1 base and J dropped 4; count of bases not matched to a gene: 2. CDR3 residues: CASSEGLAGVYEQYF. The CDR3 nucleotides are TGTGCCAGCAGTGAAGGACTAGCGGGGGTTTACGAGCAGTACTTC.

This clone was picked up one time. The rearrangement links TRBV18 to TRBJ2-1; 11 nucleotides align to TRBD1. The CDR3 sequence is 13 residues long. Germline CDR1 KGHSH, CDR2 LQKENI. V shed 3 bases and J 8 bases; nucleotides not matched to a gene: 0. The CDR3 reads CASSPDRGHEQFF. In DNA, the CDR3 is TGTGCCAGCTCACCGGACAGGGGGCATGAGCAGTTCTTC.

A single count supports this clone. This could be a read error, since a much larger clone is one nucleotide away. The sample contains more than one DNA sequence encoding this CDR3. The rearrangement uses TRBV6-1 and TRBJ2-1, with 12 bases matching TRBD2. The CDR3 is 15 residues long. The V gene's germline CDR1 is MNHNS and CDR2 SASEGT. DNA of the CDR3: TGCGCCAGCAGTGAAGGACTAGCGGGAAACAATGAGCAGTTCTTC. Translation gives CASSEGLAGNNEQFF.

The genes are TRBV6-6 and TRBJ2-7; D is possibly TRBD2 (7 bases). V lost 2 bases to trimming and J lost 7 bases, with 18 bases between them. CDR1 and CDR2 from the germline V gene are MNHNY and SVGAGI (reference sequence). The CDR3 totals 15 residues. The CDR3 DNA is TGTGCCAGCAGTTACACGGGGGACGGGGGGCAAGAGCAGTACTTC. Translation gives CASSYTGDGGQEQYF.

CDR3 nucleotides: TGTGCCAGCAGCGTAGGGGCCGCGGGGGGCGACTATGGCTACACCTTC. Translated: CASSVGAAGGDYGYTF. The gene calls are TRBV9 and TRBJ1-2; TRBD1 might be the D (6 bases). V was trimmed by 0 bases and J by 3 bases, leaving 15 bases between them. The CDR3 sequence is 16 residues long. Germline V gene lookup returns CDR1 SGDLS and CDR2 YYNGEE.

In nucleotides, the CDR3 is TGTGCCTGGAGTGTAACCAGGCCCTCCTACGAGCAGTACTTC. This codes for CAWSVTRPSYEQYF. This rearrangement joins TRBV30 to TRBJ2-7; D is undetermined. V shed 0 bases and J shed 0 bases, with 9 bases lying between them. Germline V gene sequence: CDR1 GTSNPN, CDR2 SVGIG (reference sequence). The CDR3 runs 14 residues.

The chain uses TRBV6-5 and TRBJ1-5, with TRBD1 identical over 7 bases. This CDR3 has 14 residues. V shed 4 bases, J shed 7 bases, and the junction held 7 bases outside the gene matches. CDR1 is MNHEY, CDR2 SVGAGI, per germline. DNA of the CDR3: TGTGCCAGCAGTTCTACAGGGGTTGGCCAGCCCCAGCATTTT. Its translation is CASSSTGVGQPQHF.

The chain combines TRBV7-2 with TRBJ1-2; tentative D call: TRBD1 (6 bases). The germline gives CDR1 SGHTA, CDR2 FQGNSA. Trimming removed 2 bases from V and 4 bases from J, with 8 bases in between. This CDR3 region has 13 residues. The CDR3 nucleotides are TGTGCCAGCAGCTTATCAGGGGCCTATGGCTACACCTTC. Amino acids: CASSLSGAYGYTF.

Details on this clone: Germline and junction disagree at one end, which may indicate a read error. The chain employs TRBV11-2 and TRBJ1-1; D gene unclear. The CDR3 covers 12 residues. Germline CDR1 is SGHAT and CDR2 is FQNNGV. For the CDR3, the DNA is TGTGCCAGCAGCTTACGCCGCGCAGAGGGAGTATTT. Translated: CASSLRRAEGVF. Variable domain in full (rest from reference TRBV11-2 and TRBJ1-1): EAGVAQSPRYKIIEKRQSVAFWCNPISGHATLYWYQQILGQGPKLLIQFQNNGVVDDSQLPKDRFSAERLKGVDSTLKIQPAKLEDSAVYLCASSLRRAEGVFGQGTRLTVV.

The gene calls are TRBV6-1 and TRBJ2-7; 8 nucleotides agree with TRBD1. The CDR3 sequence is 15 residues long. The germline CDR1 and CDR2 sequences are MNHNS and SASEGT. Losses at the gene ends were 2 bases for V and 4 bases for J; bases not matched to a gene: 7. The CDR3 region is CASSESGTGGYEQYF. CDR3 coding DNA: TGTGCCAGCAGTGAATCGGGGACAGGTGGATACGAGCAGTACTTC.

This clone was counted a single time. The chain is built from TRBV6-1 and TRBJ2-1; tentative D call: TRBD1 (6 bases). The CDR3 totals 12 residues. V gave up 0 bases and J gave up 15 bases, with 12 bases separating them. Per germline, CDR1 MNHNS and CDR2 SASEGT. The CDR3 here is CASSEARGFRFF. CDR3 nucleotides: TGTGCCAGCAGTGAAGCGAGGGGGTTTCGGTTCTTC.

The chain is built from TRBV5-1 and TRBJ1-1; D call uncertain. Trimming removed 2 bases from V and 6 bases from J, with 17 bases in between. This CDR3 has 15 residues. The germline V gene has CDR1 SGHRS and CDR2 YFSETQ. CDR3 protein: CASSLSVGGSPEAFF. The CDR3 bases are TGCGCCAGCAGCTTAAGTGTCGGAGGATCCCCTGAAGCTTTCTTT.

The V call is TRBV11-2, the J call TRBJ2-7, with 7 bases lining up with TRBD1. V was clipped by 5 bases and J by 1 base; unmatched bases: 5. Per the germline V gene, CDR1 is SGHAT and CDR2 is FQNNGV. This CDR3 comprises 14 residues. CDR3 in DNA: TGTGCCAGCAGCCAGCCGGGACAGTCCTACGAGCAGTACTTC. Residues: CASSQPGQSYEQYF.

The chain combines TRBV7-2 with TRBJ1-5, with D unclear. The V end was cut by 2 bases, the J end by 9 bases, with 8 bases between. CDR3 length: 12 amino acids. Germline loops: CDR1 SGHTA, CDR2 FQGNSA. The CDR3 region is CASSLSAGPQHF. The CDR3 DNA follows: TGTGCCAGCAGCTTAAGCGCCGGGCCCCAGCATTTT.

The genes are TRBV28 and TRBJ2-1; possible D gene TRBD1, 5 bases. V shed 6 bases and J shed 3 bases, with 12 bases lying between them. This CDR3 is built from 14 residues. Germline-derived CDR1 and CDR2 are MDHEN and SYDVKM. The CDR3 DNA sequence: TGTGCCAGCAGGTTACCCCAGGGCTACAATGAGCAGTTCTTC. It translates to CASRLPQGYNEQFF.

This clone was counted between two and nine times. This chain joins TRBV5-1 and TRBJ2-3, with 9 bases lining up with TRBD2. CDR1 is SGHRS and CDR2 is YFSETQ in the germline V gene. The CDR3 is 15 residues long. Trimming cost V 2 bases and J 4 bases; bases outside gene matches: 5. CDR3 in DNA: TGCGCCAGCAGCTTAGGCGGGGGGGCCGCAGATACGCAGTATTTT. Amino acid sequence: CASSLGGGAADTQYF.

The gene calls are TRBV4-2 and TRBJ2-7, with 8 bases lining up with TRBD2. The CDR3 contains 15 residues. Germline trimming cut 3 bases from V and 1 base from J; bases unmatched to any gene: 5. Germline CDR1 and CDR2: LGHNA and YNFKEQ. The CDR3 sequence is CASSQYGGGSYEQYF. CDR3 in DNA: TGTGCCAGCAGCCAGTACGGGGGGGGTTCCTACGAGCAGTACTTC.

The chain has TRBV10-2 and TRBJ1-4; unclear D gene. Per the germline V gene, CDR1 is WSHSY and CDR2 is SAAADI. This CDR3 has 17 residues. Trimming removed 6 bases from V and 0 bases from J, with 17 bases in between. The CDR3 protein is CASSPGLGPATNEKLFF. As DNA, the CDR3 is TGCGCCAGCAGCCCAGGTTTGGGCCCTGCAACTAATGAAAAACTGTTTTTT.

The table lists this clone with a few counts. This chain connects TRBV5-1 to TRBJ2-4; D is ambiguous. This CDR3 is 13 amino acids long. CDR1 SGHRS and CDR2 YFSETQ come from the germline V gene. Trimming shortened V by 0 bases and J by 3 bases, and 4 bases separated the two germline ends. This CDR3 reads CASSLDNKNIQYF. The CDR3 DNA is TGCGCCAGCAGCTTGGACAACAAAAACATTCAGTACTTC. Full variable domain (rest looked up from reference TRBV5-1 and TRBJ2-4): KAGVTQTPRYLIKTRGQQVTLSCSPISGHRSVSWYQQTPGQGLQFLFEYFSETQRNKGNFPGRFSGRQFSNSRSEMNVSTLELGDSALYLCASSLDNKNIQYFGAGTRLSVL.

The chain employs TRBV28 and TRBJ2-5; D possibly corresponds to TRBD2 (5 bases). This CDR3 is built from 14 residues. Germline V gene lookup returns CDR1 MDHEN and CDR2 SYDVKM. Trimming cost V 6 bases and J 4 bases, with 15 bases left between them. The chain's CDR3 is CASSWVLLGETQYF. The CDR3 DNA follows: TGTGCCAGCAGCTGGGTATTACTAGGAGAGACCCAGTACTTC. Looking up the rest from reference TRBV28 and TRBJ2-5 gives the full variable domain: DVKVTQSSRYLVKRTGEKVFLECVQDMDHENMFWYRQDPGLGLRLIYFSYDVKMKEKGDIPEGYSVSREKKERFSLILESASTNQTSMYLCASSWVLLGETQYFGPGTRLLVL.

In nucleotides, the CDR3 is TGTGCCAGCAGTTTCGGGGGGGTGTCACCCCTCCACTTT. It is translated as CASSFGGVSPLHF. V is TRBV27 and J is TRBJ1-6; the D gene is possibly TRBD1 (5 bases). The CDR3 is 13 residues long. CDR1 and CDR2 (germline): MNHEY, SMNVEV (reference sequence). V lost 3 bases to trimming and J lost 10 bases, with 10 bases between them.

In DNA, the CDR3 is TGTGCCAGCAGCGTAGGAGACAGGGTAGATCCTTGGGGCTACACCTTC. It codes for CASSVGDRVDPWGYTF. This sequence joins TRBV9 and TRBJ1-2; 7 bases map to TRBD1. The CDR3 consists of 16 residues. From germline, CDR1 is SGDLS and CDR2 YYNGEE. J lost 8 bases, V lost 0 bases, and 13 bases had no gene match.

The chain employs TRBV2 and TRBJ2-4; TRBD2 matches 11 bases. The CDR3 loop spans 16 amino acids. Trimming removed 1 base from V and 4 bases from J; junction bases left unmatched: 3. From germline, CDR1 is SNHLY and CDR2 FYNNEI. The CDR3 reads CASSEGLAGGKNIQYF. CDR3 coding DNA: TGTGCCAGCAGTGAAGGTCTAGCGGGGGGAAAAAACATTCAGTACTTC.